This TCR beta chain comes out of a study of shared clonotypes between healthy human individuals. As for the study in general: The cohort comprised a couple of women and a few men. Their ages spanned 18 to 49 years.

The table came from immunoSEQ multiplex PCR; TCRdb's copy has only in-frame clones and leaves some out. The data hold 850,000 to 1,200,000 clones, with under 80% observed a single time. The CDR3 length is 15 residues. V gave up 4 bases and J gave up 0 bases, with 13 bases separating them. Per germline, CDR1 MNHNY and CDR2 SVGAGI (reference sequence). This sequence was found in a man aged 18 to 30 in good health. The chain couples TRBV6-6 to TRBJ2-7; a weak D match, TRBD1 (5 bases). Specimen: memory CD4+ T cells sorted from blood. As for subset: CD45RA-negative fraction. The CDR3 protein is CASSSVRTLSYEQYF. The CDR3 coding sequence is TGTGCCAGCAGTTCGGTCAGGACACTCTCCTACGAGCAGTACTTC.